The 30 T cell receptor beta chains given below trace back to one sample, sequenced in a study of cytomegalovirus exposure and HLA in healthy donors. PCR employed 60 Vbeta and 13 Jbeta primers. Profiling relied on immunoSEQ multiplex PCR, and the TCRdb table lists in-frame clones only, not all of them. The sample gives some 130,000 clones, approximately 70% of which show up once; roughly 2% is in the top ten. Sequencing was done on a sample of PBMCs. These receptors came from a woman aged 55 to 70 in good health and CMV-seropositive.

This clone was recorded a few times. CDR3: CASSIRQGAGNTIYF. CDR3 nucleotide sequence: TGTGCCAGCAGTATCCGACAGGGGGCTGGAAACACCATATATTTT. The chain combines TRBV6-1 with TRBJ1-3, with 9 bases identical to TRBD1. This CDR3 is built from 15 residues. The germline gives CDR1 MNHNS, CDR2 SASEGT. Trimming removed 5 bases from V and 2 bases from J; junction bases left unmatched: 4.

This clone was observed once. The chain is built from TRBV5-1 and TRBJ2-7, with TRBD2 matching over 11 bases. CDR1 is SGHRS, CDR2 YFSETQ, per germline. The CDR3 totals 15 residues. V was clipped by 6 bases and J by 2 bases; unmatched bases: 7. CDR3: CASKKGTSGPYEQYF. The CDR3 DNA follows: TGCGCCAGCAAAAAGGGGACTAGCGGTCCCTACGAGCAGTACTTC.

V and J are TRBV2 and TRBJ1-2; no reliable D call. Germline V gene lookup returns CDR1 SNHLY and CDR2 FYNNEI. With 2 bases removed from V and 5 bases from J, the gap between germline ends came to 9 bases. This CDR3 contains 13 residues. The CDR3 region is CASSESENYGYTF. The CDR3, as DNA: TGTGCCAGCAGTGAATCAGAAAATTATGGCTACACCTTC.

V and J are TRBV27 and TRBJ2-1; D may be TRBD2 (5 bases). Between the trimmed V and J ends, which lost 7 bases and 7 bases, there was a span of 17 bases. This CDR3 spans 14 amino acids. Looked up from germline, CDR1 is MNHEY and CDR2 is SMNVEV (reference sequence). The CDR3 sequence: CASKGGLSGNEQFF. In DNA form, the CDR3 reads TGTGCCAGCAAGGGCGGCCTCTCGGGAAATGAGCAGTTCTTC.

The V gene is TRBV10-3, the J gene TRBJ1-2; D not resolved. The germline V gene has CDR1 ENHRY and CDR2 SYGVKD. V was trimmed by 3 bases and J by 4 bases, leaving 6 bases between them. The CDR3 loop spans 12 amino acids. The CDR3 bases are TGTGCCATCAGTGACAGGCCCTATGGCTACACCTTC. Translating it yields CAISDRPYGYTF.

The J gene is TRBJ2-1, the V gene TRBV9; a possible D gene is TRBD1 (5 bases). Per germline, CDR1 SGDLS and CDR2 YYNGEE. The V and J ends lost 2 bases and 0 bases respectively, with 6 bases between them. The length of the CDR3 is 14 residues. The CDR3 loop is CASSVQGSYNEQFF. The CDR3 DNA follows: TGTGCCAGCAGCGTCCAGGGCTCCTACAATGAGCAGTTCTTC.

The chain couples TRBV7-9 to TRBJ2-2, with 11 bases identical to TRBD1. V was clipped by 7 bases and J by 7 bases; unmatched bases: 8. Looked up from germline, CDR1 is SEHNR and CDR2 is FQNEAQ (reference sequence). This CDR3 spans 15 amino acids. The CDR3 loop reads CASTQDRGLIGELFF. The DNA of the CDR3 is TGTGCCAGCACCCAGGACAGGGGGCTCATCGGGGAGCTGTTTTTT.

The CDR3 nucleotides are TGTGCTAGTACCAGTGGACTCCTGAGGAACACTGAAGCTTTCTTT. Protein sequence: CASTSGLLRNTEAFF. The rearrangement links TRBV12-5 to TRBJ1-1; D is unclear. Germline CDR1 and CDR2: LGHNT and FRNRAP. Trimming shortened V by 8 bases and J by 1 base, and 17 bases separated the two germline ends. The CDR3 sequence is 15 residues long.

J is TRBJ2-3 and V is TRBV5-6, with TRBD1 as a possible D gene (6 bases). This CDR3 comprises 15 residues. The germline CDR1 and CDR2 sequences are SGHDT and YYEEEE. Trimming removed 4 bases from V and 3 bases from J, with 15 bases in between. CDR3 protein: CASSDRDKFTDTQYF. The CDR3, as DNA: TGTGCCAGCAGCGACCGGGACAAGTTTACAGATACGCAGTATTTT.

This clone was observed a few times. This chain connects TRBV11-3 to TRBJ2-7; 10 bases are shared with TRBD2. The CDR3 totals 14 residues. The V segment lost 5 bases and the J segment 7 bases; nucleotides outside the gene matches: 8. The germline CDR1 and CDR2 sequences are SGHNT and YENEEA. The CDR3 bases are TGTGCCAGCAGCCCCGGGGGTAGCGGGAGGGAGCAGTACTTC. It codes for CASSPGGSGREQYF.

The genes are TRBV5-1 and TRBJ1-2; TRBD1 aligns across 7 bases. There are 14 residues in the CDR3. Trimming at V came to 4 bases and at J to 3 bases, leaving 6 bases not matched to a gene. Germline V CDR1 and CDR2: SGHRS, YFSETQ. The CDR3 coding sequence is TGCGCCAGCAGCGGACAGGCTTTGGACTATGGCTACACCTTC. Translating it yields CASSGQALDYGYTF.

This clone was seen only once. V is TRBV2 and J is TRBJ2-1, with TRBD2 matching over 13 bases. The germline V gene encodes CDR1 SNHLY and CDR2 FYNNEI. This CDR3 contains 15 residues. Losses at the gene ends were 5 bases for V and 10 bases for J; bases not matched to a gene: 8. This chain's CDR3 is CASSRTSGSKGEQFF. CDR3 bases: TGTGCCAGCAGTCGGACTAGCGGGAGCAAAGGGGAGCAGTTCTTC.

This rearrangement joins TRBV7-2 to TRBJ2-3; 7 nucleotides align to TRBD2. The CDR3 runs to 15 residues. Germline loops: CDR1 SGHTA, CDR2 FQGNSA. V gave up 1 base and J gave up 1 base; unmatched junction bases: 2. CDR3 nucleotides: TGTGCCAGCAGCTTAGTTACTAGCGGCACAGATACGCAGTATTTT. Translated, it gives CASSLVTSGTDTQYF.

This chain connects TRBV7-3 to TRBJ2-7; the match to TRBD1 covers 9 bases. Trimming removed 4 bases from V and 7 bases from J; junction bases left unmatched: 5. The CDR3 is 13 amino acids. Per the germline V gene, CDR1 is SGHTA and CDR2 is FQGTGA. CDR3 in amino acids: CASSSDRGREQYF. The CDR3 region has the DNA TGTGCCAGCAGCTCGGACAGGGGCAGAGAGCAGTACTTC.

The chain combines TRBV2 with TRBJ2-3, with 10 bases fitting TRBD2. CDR3 length: 16 residues. V shed 6 bases and J 0 bases; nucleotides not matched to a gene: 6. Germline assignment: CDR1 SNHLY and CDR2 FYNNEI. The CDR3 coding sequence is TGTGCCAGCAGGCGTACGACTAGCGGGAGCACAGATACGCAGTATTTT. This codes for CASRRTTSGSTDTQYF. The full variable domain, in which reference TRBV2 and TRBJ2-3 provide the parts outside the CDR3, is EPEVTQTPSHQVTQMGQEVILRCVPISNHLYFYWYRQILGQKVEFLVSFYNNEISEKSEIFDDQFSVERPDGSNFTLKIRSTKLEDSAMYFCASRRTTSGSTDTQYFGPGTRLTVL.

This rearrangement joins TRBV6-1 to TRBJ2-1; D is perhaps TRBD1 (6 bases). The CDR3 is 14 amino acids. V lost 4 bases and J lost 7, with 14 bases in between. Germline V gives CDR1 MNHNS, CDR2 SASEGT. Here the CDR3 reads CASSGGYQGNEQFF. The CDR3 region has the DNA TGTGCCAGCAGTGGGGGTTATCAGGGGAATGAGCAGTTCTTC.

This clone came up a few times. The chain uses TRBV28 and TRBJ1-1; possible D gene TRBD1, 5 bases. Germline CDR1 MDHEN, CDR2 SYDVKM. The CDR3 totals 14 residues. Trimming took 3 bases from V and 5 from J, leaving 13 bases between them. For the CDR3, the DNA is TGTGCCAGCAGTTTGGGAGGGGTGGGGACTGAAGCTTTCTTT. Translating gives CASSLGGVGTEAFF.

The rearrangement joins TRBV19 to TRBJ2-1; 13 positions agree with TRBD2. The germline CDR1 and CDR2 sequences are LNHDA and SQIVND (reference sequence). Trimming removed 3 bases from V and 8 bases from J; junction bases left unmatched: 4. The CDR3 runs 15 residues. The CDR3 nucleotides are TGTGCCAGTAGTATGCGGGGACTAGCGGGATATGAGCAGTTCTTC. Protein sequence: CASSMRGLAGYEQFF.

The chain is built from TRBV25-1 and TRBJ2-1; 11 nucleotides match TRBD2. Trimming cost V 11 bases and J 7 bases; bases outside gene matches: 7. This CDR3 contains 13 residues. Germline CDR1 reads MGHDK; CDR2 reads SYGVNS. The CDR3 bases are TGTGCCCACGGTGCTAGCGGGAGGAATGAGCAGTTCTTC. Translation gives CAHGASGRNEQFF. Using reference TRBV25-1 and TRBJ2-1 for the parts outside the CDR3, the full variable domain is EADIYQTPRYLVIGTGKKITLECSQTMGHDKMYWYQQDPGMELHLIHYSYGVNSTEKGDLSSESTVSRIRTEHFPLTLESARPSHTSQYLCAHGASGRNEQFFGPGTRLTVL.

The chain uses TRBV28 and TRBJ2-7; 9 bases are a match to TRBD1. Germline V gives CDR1 MDHEN, CDR2 SYDVKM. The trim removed 5 bases at V and 4 bases at J, leaving 3 bases unmatched. The CDR3 covers 13 residues. The CDR3 spells CASSGTGWYEQYF. The CDR3 coding sequence is TGTGCCAGCAGTGGGACAGGGTGGTACGAGCAGTACTTC.

To note about this clone: Mismatch with germline at one junction end may stem from a read error. The chain is built from TRBV7-9 and TRBJ1-5; D gene ambiguous. CDR3 length: 12 residues. Per the germline V gene, CDR1 is SEHNR and CDR2 is FQNEAQ (reference sequence). The CDR3 spells CSSSRGNQPQHF. The CDR3 bases are TGTTCCAGCAGCCGCGGTAATCAGCCCCAGCATTTT.

The rearrangement links TRBV5-1 to TRBJ2-1, with 8 nucleotides matching TRBD2. The CDR3 runs 15 residues. The J segment lost 7 bases and the V segment lost 5 bases, leaving 11 bases of the junction unmatched. CDR1 is SGHRS and CDR2 is YFSETQ in the germline V gene. The CDR3 coding sequence is TGCGCCAGCAGTCCGGGAGGGGGACTTACGAATGAGCAGTTCTTC. Translating gives CASSPGGGLTNEQFF. Full variable domain (rest looked up from reference TRBV5-1 and TRBJ2-1): KAGVTQTPRYLIKTRGQQVTLSCSPISGHRSVSWYQQTPGQGLQFLFEYFSETQRNKGNFPGRFSGRQFSNSRSEMNVSTLELGDSALYLCASSPGGGLTNEQFFGPGTRLTVL.

CDR3 region: CASSLPDRGWNTEAFF. CDR3 nucleotides: TGTGCCAGCAGCCTCCCGGACAGGGGATGGAACACTGAAGCTTTCTTT. The chain couples TRBV7-8 to TRBJ1-1; TRBD1 matches 9 bases. With V trimmed by 5 bases and J by 1 base, 8 bases remained unmatched. CDR3 length equals 16 residues. Germline V lookup: CDR1 SGHVS, CDR2 FQNEAQ.

The chain has TRBV30 and TRBJ1-3; D might be TRBD1 (6 bases). The CDR3 has 13 residues. The V end lost 4 bases, the J end lost 8 bases, and 15 bases lay between the germline ends. CDR1 GTSNPN and CDR2 SVGIG come from the germline V gene (reference sequence). The CDR3 reads CAWTQGTRDTIYF. The CDR3 nucleotides read TGTGCCTGGACCCAGGGGACGAGGGACACCATATATTTT.

The chain carries TRBV7-9 and TRBJ2-5, with a weak D call TRBD2 (5 bases). The germline gives CDR1 SEHNR, CDR2 FQNEAQ (reference sequence). The CDR3 has 14 residues. Trimming removed 1 base at V and 4 bases at J, with 10 bases between. CDR3 sequence (DNA): TGTGCCAGCAGCTTAGTCGGGATAGGAGAGACCCAGTACTTC. Protein: CASSLVGIGETQYF.

The CDR3 DNA is TGTGCCAGCAGCTTGTGGGCGTCAACAGAAGCCTACGAGCAGTACTTC. It encodes CASSLWASTEAYEQYF. The J gene is TRBJ2-7, the V gene TRBV5-6; D not resolved. The germline V and J ends were trimmed by 1 base and 2 bases, with 16 bases remaining between them. Germline loops: CDR1 SGHDT, CDR2 YYEEEE. The CDR3 extends over 16 amino acids.

The chain is built from TRBV30 and TRBJ1-1; tentative D call: TRBD1 (6 bases). In germline, CDR1 is GTSNPN, CDR2 SVGIG (reference sequence). The CDR3 spans 11 residues. V shed 5 bases and J shed 10 bases, with 14 bases lying between them. The CDR3 sequence: CAWYRESRAFF. In DNA form, the CDR3 reads TGTGCCTGGTACAGGGAGTCGCGAGCTTTCTTT. Full variable domain (missing parts from reference TRBV30 and TRBJ1-1): SQTIHQWPATLVQPVGSPLSLECTVEGTSNPNLYWYRQAAGRGLQLLFYSVGIGQISSEVPQNLSASRPQDRQFILSSKKLLLSDSGFYLCAWYRESRAFFGQGTRLTVV.

The CDR3 region has the DNA TGTGCCAGCAGCGTCCAGGGGGGCGGCTATGGCTACACCTTC. Its translation is CASSVQGGGYGYTF. V usage is TRBV9 and J usage is TRBJ1-2; 7 nucleotides agree with TRBD1. Looked up from germline, CDR1 is SGDLS and CDR2 is YYNGEE. This CDR3 contains 14 residues. The V and J ends lost 2 bases and 4 bases, in that order; junction bases with no gene match: 5.

This clone has more than one count but fewer than ten. This chain uses TRBV5-1 with TRBJ1-2, with 8 nucleotides matching TRBD1. In germline, CDR1 is SGHRS, CDR2 YFSETQ. J lost 2 bases, V lost 4 bases, and 4 bases had no gene match. There are 14 residues in the CDR3. CDR3 protein: CASSEGQANYGYTF. The CDR3 DNA sequence: TGCGCCAGCAGCGAGGGACAGGCCAACTATGGCTACACCTTC.

V is TRBV5-1 and J is TRBJ2-7; 13 bases match TRBD2. Trimming at V came to 2 bases and at J to 5 bases, leaving 4 bases not matched to a gene. This CDR3 comprises 15 residues. CDR1 is SGHRS and CDR2 is YFSETQ in the germline V gene. This CDR3 reads CASSFGLAGVNEQYF. The CDR3 nucleotides read TGCGCCAGCAGCTTCGGACTAGCGGGAGTTAACGAGCAGTACTTC.